Given below is one T cell receptor beta chain in context. The target antigen is unknown. Here immunoSEQ multiplex PCR was the method, and the copy in TCRdb shows in-frame clones only, minus some. This repertoire shows 120,000 to 150,000 clones, about 83% found once; its top ten account for 1.4%. V lost 2 bases and J lost 3, with 22 bases in between. CDR3 length equals 19 residues. Germline V gives CDR1 MDHEN, CDR2 SYDVKM. The data stem from a study of cytomegalovirus exposure and HLA in healthy donors. The study's findings and limits: A few CMV-associated chains proved CMV antigen-specific in vitro. As was reported, the classifier diagnosed cytomegalovirus status with high specificity and sensitivity. The tendency of first-cohort TCR clusters to co-occur in the 100 to 150 validation repertoires emerged from a later analysis. The investigators catalogued 150 to 200 TCR beta chains as cytomegalovirus-associated.

Sequencing used PBMCs. The gene calls are TRBV28 and TRBJ1-4; D is perhaps TRBD1 (6 bases). The sequence came from a woman in her twenties or thirties in good health and CMV-seronegative. In DNA form, the CDR3 reads TGTGCCAGCAGTTTAGGTTGGGGGGGGCTGGGGTCAGCTAATGAAAAACTGTTTTTT. This sequence encodes CASSLGWGGLGSANEKLFF.